This T cell receptor (beta chain) comes out of a study of breast tumors, draining lymph nodes, adjacent tissues. TCRdb fed the multiplex PCR reads into MiXCR, producing one record per CDR3 protein. The profile covers around 17,000 distinct CDR3 sequences, with just under 45% appearing a single time and more than 10% taken by the ten largest. The V gene lost 2 bases and the J gene lost 8 bases, with 4 bases spanning the gap. This CDR3 region has 10 residues. The germline V gene encodes CDR1 DFQATT and CDR2 SNEGSKA (reference sequence). The chain carries TRBV20-1 and TRBJ2-1; D remains unclear. Sequencing was done on a sample of tumor-adjacent breast tissue. The sequence was collected from a female donor with breast cancer. Some clones in this sample may be carry-over from other donors' samples. CDR3: CSARRDEQFF. In DNA form, the CDR3 reads TGCAGTGCTAGAAGGGATGAGCAGTTCTTC.